These 26 T cell receptor beta chains originate from one sample sequenced in a study of blood T cell repertoires in COVID-19. Here immunoSEQ multiplex PCR was the method, and the copy in TCRdb shows in-frame clones only, minus some. The sample includes some 390,000 clones, more than 75% of them seen just once. The sequenced sample was peripheral blood. The receptors stem from a woman aged 55-69 years with COVID-19, enrolled during active disease.

The chain has TRBV2 and TRBJ2-7, with D tentatively TRBD1 (5 bases). The CDR3 runs to 13 residues. Germline CDR1 SNHLY, CDR2 FYNNEI. Trimming left V 4 bases short and J 0 bases short, with 7 bases between. CDR3 sequence (DNA): TGTGCCAGCAGTGGTGACAGCTCCTACGAGCAGTACTTC. Translating it yields CASSGDSSYEQYF.

The chain has TRBV5-1 and TRBJ2-3; D might be TRBD2 (5 bases). CDR3 length: 15 amino acids. With 4 bases removed from V and 6 bases from J, the gap between germline ends came to 18 bases. Germline-derived CDR1 and CDR2 are SGHRS and YFSETQ. In nucleotides, the CDR3 is TGCGCCAGCAGCCTGATCACTAGTAAGGTGGATACGCAGTATTTT. Amino acids: CASSLITSKVDTQYF. The full variable domain, its missing parts supplied by reference TRBV5-1 and TRBJ2-3, is KAGVTQTPRYLIKTRGQQVTLSCSPISGHRSVSWYQQTPGQGLQFLFEYFSETQRNKGNFPGRFSGRQFSNSRSEMNVSTLELGDSALYLCASSLITSKVDTQYFGPGTRLTVL.

V is TRBV29-1 and J is TRBJ2-2; D gene unclear. CDR3 length equals 14 residues. The V gene lost 1 base and the J gene lost 1 base, with 7 bases spanning the gap. Germline V lookup: CDR1 SQVTM, CDR2 ANQGSEA. The CDR3 sequence is CSVEGQWNTGELFF. CDR3 nucleotide sequence: TGCAGCGTTGAAGGGCAGTGGAACACCGGGGAGCTGTTTTTT.

This chain uses TRBV28 with TRBJ1-3; possible D gene TRBD1, 5 bases. Germline CDR1 reads MDHEN; CDR2 reads SYDVKM. V lost 6 bases, J lost 7 bases, and 13 bases lay in between. This CDR3 has 13 amino acids. CDR3 residues: CASRRDPVNTIYF. DNA of the CDR3: TGTGCCAGCAGGCGGGACCCAGTGAACACCATATATTTT.

This chain uses TRBV6-4 with TRBJ1-6, with D possibly being TRBD1 (6 bases). Deletions cut 6 bases from V and 4 bases from J, with 10 bases between. Germline CDR1 is MRHNA and CDR2 is SNTAGT. The CDR3 has 14 residues. The CDR3 sequence: CASRTGHYNSPLHF. As DNA, the CDR3 is TGTGCCAGCAGAACGGGACATTATAATTCACCCCTCCACTTT.

The chain employs TRBV15 and TRBJ1-2; the match to TRBD1 covers 8 bases. This CDR3 region has 14 residues. V lost 6 bases and J lost 2; bases outside the gene matches: 5. From germline, CDR1 is LNHNV and CDR2 YYDKDF (reference sequence). The CDR3 DNA reads TGTGCCACCAGGATGACAGGGGAAAACTATGGCTACACCTTC. Residues: CATRMTGENYGYTF. Full variable domain (missing parts from reference TRBV15 and TRBJ1-2): DAMVIQNPRYQVTQFGKPVTLSCSQTLNHNVMYWYQQKSSQAPKLLFHYYDKDFNNEADTPDNFQSRRPNTSFCFLDIRSPGLGDTAMYLCATRMTGENYGYTFGSGTRLTVV.

The chain couples TRBV6-1 to TRBJ2-3, with 10 bases that match TRBD2. There are 16 residues in the CDR3. Trimming at V came to 0 bases and at J to 4 bases, leaving 4 bases not matched to a gene. Germline V lookup: CDR1 MNHNS, CDR2 SASEGT. Written as DNA, the CDR3 is TGTGCCAGCAGTGAAGCGCCCAGCGGGGGGGCAGATACGCAGTATTTT. Amino acid sequence: CASSEAPSGGADTQYF.

The CDR3 sequence is CASSQGGAGNSNYGYTF. CDR3 DNA sequence: TGTGCCAGCAGCCAAGGGGGCGCGGGGAACTCTAACTATGGCTACACCTTC. V is TRBV3-1 (or the pseudogene TRBV3-2) and J is TRBJ1-2; a possible D gene is TRBD1 (5 bases). V was clipped by 1 base and J by 0 bases, with 15 bases between them. In germline, CDR1 is LGHDT, CDR2 YNNKEL (reference sequence). The CDR3 has 17 residues.

J is TRBJ1-5 and V is TRBV2, with 8 bases fitting TRBD1. The germline CDR1 and CDR2 sequences are SNHLY and FYNNEI. The CDR3 is 15 residues long. With 7 bases clipped from V and 1 base from J, the junction kept 6 bases outside the gene matches. The CDR3 nucleotides read TGTGCCAGCACCAGGACAGGGAACAGCAATCAGCCCCAGCATTTT. This gives the protein CASTRTGNSNQPQHF.

This chain links TRBV14 with TRBJ2-1; a weak D match, TRBD1 (6 bases). The CDR3 extends over 16 amino acids. Trimming pared 3 bases from V and 3 bases from J, leaving 15 bases between. Germline CDR1 SGHDN, CDR2 FVKESK. As DNA, the CDR3 is TGTGCCAGCAGCCAGCCAGGTGGGGGCCTCTACAATGAGCAGTTCTTC. Encoded protein: CASSQPGGGLYNEQFF.

The genes are TRBV6-5 and TRBJ2-3; maybe TRBD2 (7 bases). The CDR3 consists of 12 residues. V lost 11 bases and J 7 bases, leaving 16 bases between the germline ends. Germline V CDR1 and CDR2: MNHEY, SVGAGI. The CDR3 region is CAVGGHTNTQYF. The DNA for the CDR3 is TGTGCCGTGGGGGGGCATACAAATACGCAGTATTTT.

This chain joins TRBV15 and TRBJ1-1; D perhaps matches TRBD1 (5 bases). The ends were cut back, 1 base at V and 11 bases at J, with 14 bases in the middle. The CDR3 is 13 residues long. Germline V gives CDR1 LNHNV, CDR2 YYDKDF (reference sequence). The CDR3 reads CATSRGGDRWAFF. CDR3 in DNA: TGTGCCACCAGCAGAGGGGGGGACCGTTGGGCTTTCTTT.

This clone was found a few times. In DNA, the CDR3 is TGCAGTCCCGGTGGCTACACCTTC. This translates into CSPGGYTF. The V and J genes are TRBV20-1 and TRBJ1-2; D is unresolved. This CDR3 has 8 residues. Germline CDR1 DFQATT, CDR2 SNEGSKA (reference sequence). The germline V and J ends were trimmed by 8 bases and 7 bases, with 5 bases remaining between them.

The chain combines TRBV6-1 with TRBJ1-6; a possible D gene is TRBD1 (6 bases). Trimming pared 4 bases from V and 7 bases from J, leaving 14 bases between. The CDR3 is 15 amino acids. CDR1 is MNHNS, CDR2 SASEGT, per germline. The chain's CDR3 is CASSGADRLNSPLHF. DNA for the CDR3: TGTGCCAGCAGTGGAGCCGACAGGCTGAATTCACCCCTCCACTTT.

In this sample, this clone turned up a few times. V gene TRBV10-1 combines with J gene TRBJ1-4, with TRBD1 identical over 10 bases. The CDR3 loop spans 15 amino acids. In germline, CDR1 is WNHNN, CDR2 SYGVQD (reference sequence). V shed 6 bases and J 7 bases; nucleotides not matched to a gene: 8. CDR3 protein: CASRPPGQGTEKLFF. The CDR3 DNA sequence: TGCGCCAGCAGGCCGCCGGGACAGGGGACTGAAAAACTGTTTTTT.

The chain links TRBV19 to TRBJ2-7, with D unclear. Trimming left V 4 bases short and J 2 bases short, with 9 bases between. The CDR3 sequence is 13 residues long. In germline, CDR1 is LNHDA, CDR2 SQIVND (reference sequence). The DNA of the CDR3 is TGTGCCAGTAGTACCCTCCAGACCTACGAGCAGTACTTC. Amino acid sequence: CASSTLQTYEQYF. Full variable domain (outside the CDR3, taken from reference TRBV19 and TRBJ2-7): DGGITQSPKYLFRKEGQNVTLSCEQNLNHDAMYWYRQDPGQGLRLIYYSQIVNDFQKGDIAEGYSVSREKKESFPLTVTSAQKNPTAFYLCASSTLQTYEQYFGPGTRLTVT.

This clone was observed once. The CDR3 loop reads CASSLALDRVDEQYF. As DNA, the CDR3 is TGTGCCAGCAGCTTAGCACTGGACAGGGTCGACGAGCAGTACTTC. The rearrangement uses TRBV7-8 and TRBJ2-7; TRBD1 matches 8 bases. The germline V gene has CDR1 SGHVS and CDR2 FQNEAQ. There are 15 residues in the CDR3. J gave up 5 bases and V 0 bases, and 6 bases lay outside the gene matches.

This chain uses TRBV29-1 with TRBJ1-1, with 7 bases that match TRBD1. Germline lookup yields CDR1 SQVTM and CDR2 ANQGSEA. The V segment lost 7 bases and the J segment 1 base; nucleotides outside the gene matches: 6. This CDR3 spans 13 amino acids. CDR3 DNA: TGCAGCGCCCCGACAGGGTCGAACACTGAAGCTTTCTTT. This translates into CSAPTGSNTEAFF.

This chain links TRBV28 with TRBJ1-1; D not resolved. Between the trimmed V and J ends, which lost 1 base and 6 bases, there was a span of 6 bases. This CDR3 is built from 12 residues. Germline lookup yields CDR1 MDHEN and CDR2 SYDVKM. The CDR3 region has the DNA TGTGCCAGCAGTTTATTACGGTCTGAAGCTTTCTTT. The encoded protein is CASSLLRSEAFF.

The rearrangement links TRBV15 to TRBJ1-5; possible D gene TRBD1, 5 bases. Germline values: CDR1 LNHNV, CDR2 YYDKDF (reference sequence). This CDR3 comprises 14 residues. With 1 base removed from V and 6 bases from J, the gap between germline ends came to 10 bases. The CDR3 here is CATSRVPGAQPQHF. CDR3 coding DNA: TGTGCCACCAGCAGAGTCCCTGGGGCTCAGCCCCAGCATTTT.

The table lists this clone with a count of one. J is TRBJ2-5 and V is TRBV5-6; D may be TRBD2 (7 bases). The V gene lost 1 base and the J gene lost 4 bases, with 14 bases spanning the gap. The CDR3 is 15 residues long. The germline V gene encodes CDR1 SGHDT and CDR2 YYEEEE. The CDR3: CASSLFGGPRETQYF. CDR3 nucleotides: TGTGCCAGCAGCTTGTTCGGGGGGCCGCGAGAGACCCAGTACTTC.

This clone was seen a handful of times. The rearrangement uses TRBV27 and TRBJ2-1, with TRBD1 matching 8 bases. Germline CDR1 reads MNHEY; CDR2 reads SMNVEV (reference sequence). The CDR3 is 16 residues long. Unmatched junction bases numbered 4, after V lost 3 bases and J lost 0 bases. CDR3 DNA sequence: TGTGCCAGCAGTTTTGAGGGGACAGGCTCCTACAATGAGCAGTTCTTC. Protein: CASSFEGTGSYNEQFF.

This clone was detected only once. The chain links TRBV28 to TRBJ1-6, with a weak D call TRBD1 (6 bases). Trimming stripped 2 bases from V and 8 bases from J, with 13 bases between. In germline, CDR1 is MDHEN, CDR2 SYDVKM. The CDR3 loop spans 15 amino acids. CDR3 DNA sequence: TGTGCCAGCAGTTTAGGGGGGGCAGGGGATTCACCCCTCCACTTT. It translates to CASSLGGAGDSPLHF.

This chain connects TRBV6-6 to TRBJ1-2; TRBD1 matches at 9 bases. V gave up 7 bases and J gave up 8 bases; unmatched junction bases: 5. The CDR3 is made up of 12 amino acids. Germline loops: CDR1 MNHNY, CDR2 SVGAGI (reference sequence). The CDR3 protein is CASTGQGKGYTF. The CDR3 DNA sequence: TGTGCCAGCACTGGACAGGGGAAAGGCTACACCTTC.

This chain connects TRBV19 to TRBJ1-3; D remains unclear. CDR3 length equals 15 residues. Trimming took off 5 bases at V and 0 bases at J, with 11 bases between the two ends. Looked up from germline, CDR1 is LNHDA and CDR2 is SQIVND (reference sequence). CDR3 protein: CASSGRILSGNTIYF. CDR3 nucleotide sequence: TGTGCCAGTAGTGGCAGGATTCTCTCTGGAAACACCATATATTTT.

The J gene is TRBJ1-1, the V gene TRBV7-8, with D hard to call. The germline gives CDR1 SGHVS, CDR2 FQNEAQ. CDR3 length equals 14 residues. V lost 2 bases and J 6 bases, leaving 13 bases between the germline ends. The CDR3 coding sequence is TGTGCCAGCAGCTTACACAGAGATCTATCTGAAGCTTTCTTT. Residues: CASSLHRDLSEAFF.